These T cell receptor beta chains were read from a single sample in a study of T cell responses to AZD1222 COVID-19 vaccine. Assay: immunoSEQ multiplex PCR; the TCRdb copy retains only in-frame clones and omits some. Among about 120,000 clones listed, 80% to 90% were seen once. The sequences come from peripheral blood, collected on day 0 of AZD1222 vaccination. Receptors were obtained from an adult in good health. The CDR3 runs from the conserved cysteine through the conserved F or W. The D gene is left open where the match is weak. Where a row states a size, it is once, few, many or the class of an expanded clone; other rows omit it.

size	D	V	J	DNA	CDR3
.	.	TRBV30	TRBJ2-3	TGTGCCTGGGGTCGTAGGGGCGGGACAGATACGCAGTATTTT	CAWGRRGGTDTQYF
.	.	TRBV19	TRBJ1-1	TGTGCCAGTAGTATAGTATACAGGCCCTCCTCGAACACTGAAGCTTTCTTT	CASSIVYRPSSNTEAFF
.	.	TRBV18	TRBJ2-3	TGTGCCAGCTCACCGCGAGCGGTCACAGATACGCAGTATTTT	CASSPRAVTDTQYF
few	TRBD1	TRBV7-8	TRBJ1-2	TGTGCCAGCAGCTTCAGGGGGGACTATGGCTACACCTTC	CASSFRGDYGYTF
.	.	TRBV6-2/TRBV6-3	TRBJ2-6	TGTGCCAGCAGTAGGGACGGTTTTCGAGGGGCCAACGTCCTGACTTTC	CASSRDGFRGANVLTF
.	TRBD1	TRBV6-1	TRBJ1-2	TGTGCCAGCAGTGCCGGTTCTCCCGGGACAGGGTATGGCTACACCTTC	CASSAGSPGTGYGYTF
.	.	TRBV4-1	TRBJ1-6	TGCGCCAGCAGCCAAGACCCAGCCCGAAATTCACCCCTCCACTTT	CASSQDPARNSPLHF
few	.	TRBV7-7	TRBJ2-5	TGTGCTAGCAGTCCGTCCCCGTACCAAGAGACCCAGTACTTC	CASSPSPYQETQYF
few	.	TRBV10-3	TRBJ2-1	TGTGCCATCAGTGAGTCGAATCCCTCAAGGCACAATGAGCAGTTCTTC	CAISESNPSRHNEQFF
.	.	TRBV18	TRBJ2-3	TGTGCCAGCTCATACACAGATACGCAGTATTTT	CASSYTDTQYF
.	TRBD1	TRBV7-9	TRBJ1-2	TGTGCCAGCAGGTCCGTCAGGGGGCGGGTCTATGGCTACACCTTC	CASRSVRGRVYGYTF
.	TRBD1	TRBV19	TRBJ1-2	TGTGCCAGTAGTACCGGTGTAGGGGGCCGTTATAACTATGGCTACACCTTC	CASSTGVGGRYNYGYTF
.	TRBD2	TRBV27	TRBJ2-7	TGTGCCAGCAGTTTTTTTGGCGGGAGGGCTTACGAGCAGTACTTC	CASSFFGGRAYEQYF
.	.	TRBV29-1	TRBJ2-7	TGCAGCGTTGGTCCGGGAGTGGGACCCTACGAGCAGTACTTC	CSVGPGVGPYEQYF
.	.	TRBV11-2	TRBJ2-7	TGTGCCAGCACGGGGGCCGAGCAGTACTTC	CASTGAEQYF
.	.	TRBV3-1/TRBV3-2	TRBJ1-5	TGTGCCAGCAGCCAAGACAGGATTTATCAGCCCCAGCATTTT	CASSQDRIYQPQHF
.	.	TRBV24-1	TRBJ2-1	TGTGCCACCAGTGACCTCGGACGGAACAATGAGCAGTTCTTC	CATSDLGRNNEQFF
.	.	TRBV19	TRBJ2-3	TGTGCCAGTAGTATGGGGCTCTGGGGGGCAGATACGCAGTATTTT	CASSMGLWGADTQYF
once	.	TRBV19	TRBJ1-5	TGTGCCAGTTACGGGCCCCCAGGGAGGCCCCAGCATTTT	CASYGPPGRPQHF
.	.	TRBV3-1/TRBV3-2	TRBJ2-2	TGTGCCAGCAGCCAAGAGTTAGTAAGCACCGGGGAGCTGTTTTTT	CASSQELVSTGELFF
.	.	TRBV19	TRBJ1-3	TGTGCCAGTACTGCTCTGAGGAGCTCTGGAAACACCATATATTTT	CASTALRSSGNTIYF
.	TRBD1	TRBV28	TRBJ1-3	TGTGCCAGCAGTTCAGAGGGGGCGCGTGGAAACACCATATATTTT	CASSSEGARGNTIYF
.	TRBD1	TRBV20-1	TRBJ1-5	TGCAGTGCTAGTCCCGGGACAGGGGGGGTCTATCAGCCCCAGCATTTT	CSASPGTGGVYQPQHF
few	.	TRBV19	TRBJ2-5	TGTGCCAGTAGCGGGAGAGGTCTTTTCGGAGAGACCCAGTACTTC	CASSGRGLFGETQYF
.	.	TRBV5-1	TRBJ1-3	TGCGCCAGCAGCTTATTTGGCGGCACCTCTGGAAACACCATATATTTT	CASSLFGGTSGNTIYF
.	.	TRBV7-8	TRBJ1-5	TGTGCCAGCAGTTCCCCACAGGGAGAGGGCAATCAGCCCCAGCATTTT	CASSSPQGEGNQPQHF
.	.	TRBV7-8	TRBJ1-6	TGTGCCAGCGGCCAAGACCTTCCCAATAATTCACCCCTCCACTTT	CASGQDLPNNSPLHF
few	.	TRBV4-1	TRBJ1-1	TGCGCCAGCAGAGGAGTGCTAAGGGCCACTGAAGCTTTCTTT	CASRGVLRATEAFF
.	TRBD1	TRBV28	TRBJ1-2	TGTGCCAGCAGTTCCCTCGGGACAGCTGTTAACTATGGCTACACCTTC	CASSSLGTAVNYGYTF
.	TRBD2	TRBV7-6	TRBJ2-2	TGTGCCAGCAGCCCCTCCCCCCTACTAGCGGGGAAATCGAACACCGGGGAGCTGTTTTTT	CASSPSPLLAGKSNTGELFF
.	TRBD1	TRBV4-2	TRBJ1-1	TGTGCCAGCACGACAGGGGTCTTCTCCGGGAACACTGAAGCTTTCTTT	CASTTGVFSGNTEAFF
.	.	TRBV30	TRBJ2-7	TGTGCCTGGAGTGTAACCCCGGGAAGGGGGACTTGGTACGAGCAGTACTTC	CAWSVTPGRGTWYEQYF
.	.	TRBV2	TRBJ1-1	TGTGCCAGCAGTGGCGGCAGCATGAACACTGAAGCTTTCTTT	CASSGGSMNTEAFF
few	TRBD1	TRBV19	TRBJ2-7	TGTGCCAGTAGTAGGGACAGGTACTCCTACGAGCAGTACTTC	CASSRDRYSYEQYF
.	.	TRBV10-1	TRBJ2-7	TGCGCCAGCCCCGGGCTCGGGCGACTGTGGGAGCAGTACTTC	CASPGLGRLWEQYF
.	TRBD1	TRBV7-2	TRBJ2-7	TGTGCCAGCAGCTTGACAGGGGGATCCTACGAGCAGTACTTC	CASSLTGGSYEQYF
.	.	TRBV6-6	TRBJ2-6	TGTGCCAGCAATCCTTTGGGGGTTGGAGGGGCCAACGTCCTGACTTTC	CASNPLGVGGANVLTF
.	.	TRBV21-1	TRBJ1-3	TGTGCCAGCAGCAAAGATAACGGCAGCTCTGGAAACACCATATATTTT	CASSKDNGSSGNTIYF
.	TRBD1	TRBV7-3	TRBJ2-1	TGTGCCAGCAGCTCTGCCGGGACAGGCACCCACAATGAGCAGTTCTTC	CASSSAGTGTHNEQFF